This T cell receptor (beta chain) was sequenced during a study of T cell responses to AZD1222 COVID-19 vaccine. The CDR3 is 14 amino acids. Between the trimmed V and J ends, which lost 1 base and 4 bases, there was a span of 10 bases. The germline V gene encodes CDR1 SNHLY and CDR2 FYNNEI. This table comes from immunoSEQ multiplex PCR, and its TCRdb copy is limited to in-frame clones, with some not included. In the table there are 98,000 or so clones, over 80% of which are singletons. The source was peripheral blood, collected on day 0 of AZD1222 vaccination. The clonotype comes from an adult in good health. The chain links TRBV2 to TRBJ1-2, with no clear D. In nucleotides, the CDR3 is TGTGCCAGCAGTGAAGGGTCGGGGTTCTATGGCTACACCTTC. As protein: CASSEGSGFYGYTF.